One sample yielded the 29 T cell receptor beta chains listed below, sequenced in a study of T cell changes during pregnancy in multiple sclerosis. Assay: immunoSEQ multiplex PCR; the TCRdb copy retains only in-frame clones and omits some. The sample includes around 78,000 clones, roughly 93% of them seen just once. Sequencing was performed on peripheral blood, taken in the second trimester of pregnancy. The receptors stem from a female donor with multiple sclerosis, enrolled in a pregnancy study.

The J gene is TRBJ2-3, the V gene TRBV6-1; 7 bases are a match to TRBD2. The CDR3 has 16 amino acids. Germline loops: CDR1 MNHNS, CDR2 SASEGT. J lost 4 bases, V lost 4 bases, and 11 bases had no gene match. CDR3 in DNA: TGTGCCAGCAGTGCGCAGCGGGGTTTCCCCCCAGATACGCAGTATTTT. This translates into CASSAQRGFPPDTQYF.

The chain carries TRBV7-9 and TRBJ2-1, with 13 nucleotides matching TRBD2. Germline assignment: CDR1 SEHNR and CDR2 FQNEAQ (reference sequence). The J segment lost 4 bases and the V segment lost 5 bases, leaving 5 bases of the junction unmatched. The length of the CDR3 is 16 residues. For the CDR3, the DNA is TGTGCCAGCAGCACTGGGACTAGCGGGACTTACAATGAGCAGTTCTTC. This encodes CASSTGTSGTYNEQFF.

This sequence joins TRBV9 and TRBJ1-4, with D perhaps matching TRBD1 (6 bases). Trimming stripped 4 bases from V and 6 bases from J, with 16 bases between. The CDR3 has 15 amino acids. CDR1 is SGDLS and CDR2 is YYNGEE in the germline V gene. This chain's CDR3 is CASSPGQSGYEKLFF. The DNA for the CDR3 is TGTGCCAGCAGCCCAGGACAGTCAGGATATGAAAAACTGTTTTTT.

The gene calls are TRBV5-6 and TRBJ2-1; D gene uncertain. CDR1 is SGHDT and CDR2 is YYEEEE in the germline V gene. The CDR3 length is 13 residues. Between the trimmed V and J ends, which lost 1 base and 4 bases, there was a span of 6 bases. Written as DNA, the CDR3 is TGTGCCAGCAGCTTGCCCGGTTACAATGAGCAGTTCTTC. Its translation: CASSLPGYNEQFF. Full variable domain (outside the CDR3, taken from reference TRBV5-6 and TRBJ2-1): DAGVTQSPTHLIKTRGQQVTLRCSPKSGHDTVSWYQQALGQGPQFIFQYYEEEERQRGNFPDRFSGHQFPNYSSELNVNALLLGDSALYLCASSLPGYNEQFFGPGTRLTVL.

This chain connects TRBV7-2 to TRBJ2-7; TRBD1 aligns across 7 bases. The length of the CDR3 is 15 residues. Trimming removed 0 bases from V and 2 bases from J; junction bases left unmatched: 4. Germline V gene lookup returns CDR1 SGHTA and CDR2 FQGNSA. The CDR3 is CASSLAGTDPYEQYF. As DNA, the CDR3 is TGTGCCAGCAGCTTAGCAGGGACAGACCCCTACGAGCAGTACTTC.

This clone appeared once. The chain is built from TRBV30 and TRBJ1-2, with TRBD1 identical over 7 bases. The CDR3 extends over 10 amino acids. V lost 6 bases, J lost 8 bases, and 3 bases stayed unmatched. Germline V CDR1 and CDR2: GTSNPN, SVGIG (reference sequence). CDR3 in DNA: TGTGCCTGCAGGGGGGAGGGCTACACCTTC. Residues: CACRGEGYTF.

A single count supports this clone. The CDR3 DNA follows: TGTGCCAGCAGCTTAGCGGGGACAGGGTGGCATGAGCAGTTCTTC. This sequence encodes CASSLAGTGWHEQFF. This chain joins TRBV7-7 and TRBJ2-1; 9 nucleotides align to TRBD1. CDR1 and CDR2 from the germline V gene are SSHAT and FNYEAQ (reference sequence). The CDR3 has 15 residues. Trimming removed 0 bases from V and 8 bases from J; junction bases left unmatched: 5.

The chain links TRBV27 to TRBJ1-2, with D maybe TRBD1 (5 bases). Trimming removed 5 bases from V and 2 bases from J, with 12 bases in between. Germline CDR1 reads MNHEY; CDR2 reads SMNVEV (reference sequence). CDR3 length equals 14 residues. The chain's CDR3 is CASSPQTVNYGYTF. The DNA for the CDR3 is TGTGCCAGCAGTCCCCAGACAGTAAACTATGGCTACACCTTC.

The V gene is TRBV11-2, the J gene TRBJ2-5, with TRBD2 as a possible D gene (6 bases). Germline V gene data show CDR1 as SGHAT and CDR2 as FQNNGV. The CDR3 length is 14 residues. V lost 5 bases and J 1 base, leaving 11 bases between the germline ends. The CDR3 DNA reads as TGTGCCAGCAGCCGAAGGGGACTCCAAGAGACCCAGTACTTC. Translating gives CASSRRGLQETQYF.

In this sample, this clone turned up a few times. J is TRBJ1-4 and V is TRBV6-5; D gene unclear. The CDR3 is made up of 13 amino acids. V was trimmed by 4 bases and J by 6 bases, leaving 9 bases between them. Germline V gives CDR1 MNHEY, CDR2 SVGAGI. The CDR3 protein is CASSSSHYEKLFF. As DNA, the CDR3 is TGTGCCAGCAGTTCAAGCCACTATGAAAAACTGTTTTTT.

The chain joins TRBV7-6 to TRBJ1-1; no clear D. Trimming took off 5 bases at V and 8 bases at J, with 15 bases between the two ends. Germline V lookup: CDR1 SGHVS, CDR2 FNYEAQ. The CDR3 extends over 13 amino acids. The DNA for the CDR3 is TGTGCCAGCAGCCCGCGTCCGCTTTCCGAAGCTTTCTTT. The encoded protein is CASSPRPLSEAFF.

This clone has only one observation. The chain combines TRBV5-1 with TRBJ2-2, with TRBD2 as a possible D gene (6 bases). The V end lost 4 bases, the J end lost 3 bases, and 13 bases lay between the germline ends. CDR1 is SGHRS, CDR2 YFSETQ, per germline. The CDR3 length is 15 residues. CDR3: CASSRGEPYTGELFF. The CDR3 DNA reads as TGCGCCAGCAGCCGCGGGGAGCCCTACACCGGGGAGCTGTTTTTT.

The genes are TRBV5-1 and TRBJ1-5; D is undetermined. The CDR3 consists of 13 residues. The germline V and J ends were trimmed by 1 base and 0 bases, with 2 bases remaining between them. Looked up from germline, CDR1 is SGHRS and CDR2 is YFSETQ. CDR3 coding DNA: TGCGCCAGCAGCTTGCATAGCAATCAGCCCCAGCATTTT. This sequence encodes CASSLHSNQPQHF. The full variable domain, completed using reference TRBV5-1 and TRBJ1-5, is KAGVTQTPRYLIKTRGQQVTLSCSPISGHRSVSWYQQTPGQGLQFLFEYFSETQRNKGNFPGRFSGRQFSNSRSEMNVSTLELGDSALYLCASSLHSNQPQHFGDGTRLSIL.

The chain joins TRBV4-1 to TRBJ1-2; TRBD1 is a possible D gene (5 bases). Germline assignment: CDR1 MGHRA and CDR2 YSYEKL. V gave up 0 bases and J gave up 8 bases, with 13 bases separating them. The CDR3 totals 14 residues. In nucleotides, the CDR3 is TGCGCCAGCAGCCAAGATGGGGGGGATGAGGGCTACACCTTC. Translation: CASSQDGGDEGYTF.

The chain employs TRBV12-2 and TRBJ1-2; TRBD1 is the table's D call, not checked against the DNA. TRBV12-2 counts as a pseudogene. This CDR3 region has 14 residues. The CDR3 DNA sequence: TGTGCAAGTCGCTTACCCCCAGGGTTCTATGGCTACACCTTC. Translation: CASRLPPGFYGYTF.

The rearrangement joins TRBV27 to TRBJ2-7; 7 nucleotides align to TRBD1. Germline-derived CDR1 and CDR2 are MNHEY and SMNVEV (reference sequence). CDR3 length: 15 residues. V gave up 2 bases and J gave up 3 bases; unmatched junction bases: 7. CDR3 sequence (DNA): TGTGCCAGCAGTTTAACCAAGACAGGGAACTACGAGCAGTACTTC. Its translation: CASSLTKTGNYEQYF.

The chain combines TRBV5-1 with TRBJ1-6; possibly TRBD1 for D (6 bases). The CDR3 has 18 residues. Per germline, CDR1 SGHRS and CDR2 YFSETQ. V lost 4 bases, J lost 6 bases, and 23 bases lay in between. CDR3 amino acids: CASSLRGVDSDGNSPLHF. CDR3 nucleotides: TGCGCCAGCAGCCTCAGGGGAGTCGACAGTGACGGTAATTCACCCCTCCACTTT.

CDR3 sequence (DNA): TGTGCCAGCAGGGGGGACAGGGGAGGTAATCAGCCCCAGCATTTT. Residues: CASRGDRGGNQPQHF. The chain uses TRBV6-6 and TRBJ1-5; 10 bases fit TRBD1. Trimming removed 6 bases from V and 4 bases from J; junction bases left unmatched: 6. The CDR3 sequence is 15 residues long. In germline, CDR1 is MNHNY, CDR2 SVGAGI (reference sequence).

The V and J genes are TRBV5-1 and TRBJ1-1; D gene unclear. Looked up from germline, CDR1 is SGHRS and CDR2 is YFSETQ. V shed 0 bases and J shed 1 base, with 7 bases lying between them. This CDR3 has 14 amino acids. CDR3 sequence (DNA): TGCGCCAGCAGCTTGGTCGCAGGGAACACTGAAGCTTTCTTT. Translation: CASSLVAGNTEAFF.

The chain recombines TRBV6-5 with TRBJ2-3, with D unresolved. Germline V gives CDR1 MNHEY, CDR2 SVGAGI. The CDR3 extends over 13 amino acids. V was clipped by 5 bases and J by 1 base, with 7 bases between them. The CDR3 spells CASSPFGTDTQYF. The CDR3 DNA reads as TGTGCCAGCAGTCCCTTCGGCACAGATACGCAGTATTTT.

This CDR3 is CASREPRGGEAYGYTF. The CDR3 DNA is TGTGCCAGCAGGGAACCGCGGGGAGGGGAGGCCTATGGCTACACCTTC. This chain links TRBV27 with TRBJ1-2; D perhaps matches TRBD1 (5 bases). CDR3 size: 16 residues. V shed 6 bases and J shed 4 bases, with 21 bases lying between them. CDR1 and CDR2 from the germline V gene are MNHEY and SMNVEV (reference sequence).

The V call is TRBV30, the J call TRBJ2-1; the D gene is possibly TRBD1 (5 bases). The CDR3 has 13 amino acids. V lost 3 bases to trimming and J lost 5 bases, with 11 bases between them. Per germline, CDR1 GTSNPN and CDR2 SVGIG (reference sequence). Here the CDR3 DNA reads TGTGCCTGGAGGGATGACAGAGACAATGAGCAGTTCTTC. Residues: CAWRDDRDNEQFF.

The chain carries TRBV5-1 and TRBJ2-3; D unresolved. Trimming stripped 4 bases from V and 2 bases from J, with 5 bases between. Germline CDR1 SGHRS, CDR2 YFSETQ. CDR3 length equals 12 residues. CDR3 in DNA: TGCGCCAGCAGCCGGGTCACAGATACGCAGTATTTT. Its translation is CASSRVTDTQYF.

V is TRBV11-1 and J is TRBJ2-1, with TRBD2 identical over 12 bases. The CDR3 is 15 residues long. With 4 bases clipped from V and 8 bases from J, the junction kept 6 bases outside the gene matches. Germline V CDR1 and CDR2: SGHAT, FQDESV (reference sequence). The CDR3 is CASSSRTSGVYEQFF. CDR3 bases: TGTGCCAGCAGCTCAAGGACTAGCGGGGTCTATGAGCAGTTCTTC.

This chain joins TRBV2 and TRBJ2-1; TRBD1 is a possible D gene (5 bases). The CDR3 is 12 residues long. The V end was cut by 4 bases, the J end by 6 bases, with 7 bases between. Germline V gene data show CDR1 as SNHLY and CDR2 as FYNNEI. The CDR3 sequence is CASSGQLNEQFF. CDR3 sequence (DNA): TGTGCCAGCAGTGGACAGCTCAATGAGCAGTTCTTC.

The chain uses TRBV10-3 and TRBJ1-2; D is possibly TRBD1 (6 bases). CDR1 is ENHRY, CDR2 SYGVKD, per germline. CDR3 length: 15 amino acids. V shed 0 bases and J shed 7 bases, with 15 bases lying between them. CDR3 sequence (DNA): TGTGCCATCAGTGAGTCGTTGGACAGAGTAGGTGGCTACACCTTC. It codes for CAISESLDRVGGYTF.

This chain connects TRBV6-6 to TRBJ1-3, with TRBD1 as a possible D gene (5 bases). The ends were cut back, 6 bases at V and 2 bases at J, with 11 bases in the middle. Germline lookup yields CDR1 MNHNY and CDR2 SVGAGI (reference sequence). This CDR3 has 14 amino acids. The CDR3 sequence is CASSPGGPGNTIYF. The DNA for the CDR3 is TGTGCCAGCAGCCCCGGGGGTCCTGGAAACACCATATATTTT.

This chain joins TRBV6-1 and TRBJ1-2; D is undetermined. From germline, CDR1 is MNHNS and CDR2 SASEGT. CDR3 length: 15 amino acids. V was clipped by 4 bases and J by 1 base, with 13 bases between them. As DNA, the CDR3 is TGTGCCAGCAGTGTCATGAACAGTCTTAACTATGGCTACACCTTC. This sequence encodes CASSVMNSLNYGYTF.

The rearrangement uses TRBV6-1 and TRBJ1-1; 10 bases map to TRBD1. V shed 7 bases and J 0 bases; nucleotides not matched to a gene: 2. The CDR3 spans 14 residues. CDR1 MNHNS and CDR2 SASEGT come from the germline V gene. DNA of the CDR3: TGTGCCAGCATGGACAGGGGGTTGAACACTGAAGCTTTCTTT. Amino acid sequence: CASMDRGLNTEAFF.